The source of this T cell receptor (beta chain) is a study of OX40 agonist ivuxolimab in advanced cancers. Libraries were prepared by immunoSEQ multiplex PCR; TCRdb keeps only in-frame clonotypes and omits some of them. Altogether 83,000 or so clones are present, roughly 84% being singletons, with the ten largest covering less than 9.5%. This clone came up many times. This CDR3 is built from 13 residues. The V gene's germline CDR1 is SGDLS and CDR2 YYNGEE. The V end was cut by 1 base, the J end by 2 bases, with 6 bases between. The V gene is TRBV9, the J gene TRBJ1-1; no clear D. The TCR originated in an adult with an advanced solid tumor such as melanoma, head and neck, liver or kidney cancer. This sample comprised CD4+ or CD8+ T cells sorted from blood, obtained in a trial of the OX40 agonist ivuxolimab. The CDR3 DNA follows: TGTGCCAGCAGCGTATCCCAAAACACTGAAGCTTTCTTT. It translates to CASSVSQNTEAFF.